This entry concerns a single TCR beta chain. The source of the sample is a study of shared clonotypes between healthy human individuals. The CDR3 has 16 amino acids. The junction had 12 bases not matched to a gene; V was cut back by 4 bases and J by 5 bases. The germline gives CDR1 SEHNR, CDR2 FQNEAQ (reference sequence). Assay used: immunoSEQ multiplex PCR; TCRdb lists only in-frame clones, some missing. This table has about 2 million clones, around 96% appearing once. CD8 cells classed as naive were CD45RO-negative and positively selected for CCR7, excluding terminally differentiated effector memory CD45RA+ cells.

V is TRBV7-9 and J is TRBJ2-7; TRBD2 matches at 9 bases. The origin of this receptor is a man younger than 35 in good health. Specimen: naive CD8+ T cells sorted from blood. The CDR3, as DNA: TGTGCCAGCAGCTGGCGACCGGGACTAGCTAGCGACGAGCAGTACTTC. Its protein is CASSWRPGLASDEQYF.